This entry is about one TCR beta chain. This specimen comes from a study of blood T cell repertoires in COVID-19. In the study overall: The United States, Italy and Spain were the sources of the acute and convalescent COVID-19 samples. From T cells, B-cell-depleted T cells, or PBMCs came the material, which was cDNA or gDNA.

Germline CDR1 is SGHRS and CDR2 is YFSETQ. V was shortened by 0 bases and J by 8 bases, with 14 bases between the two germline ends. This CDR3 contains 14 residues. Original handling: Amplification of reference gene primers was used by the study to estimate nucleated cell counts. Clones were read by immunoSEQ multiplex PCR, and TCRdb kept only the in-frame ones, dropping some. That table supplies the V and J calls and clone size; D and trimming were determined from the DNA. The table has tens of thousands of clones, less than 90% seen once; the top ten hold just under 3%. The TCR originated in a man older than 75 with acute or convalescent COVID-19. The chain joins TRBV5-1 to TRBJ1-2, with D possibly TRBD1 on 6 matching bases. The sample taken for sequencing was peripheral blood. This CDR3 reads CASSLADHRVGYTF. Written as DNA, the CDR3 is TGCGCCAGCAGCTTGGCTGATCACAGGGTGGGCTACACCTTC.